This entry lists 30 T cell receptor beta chains sequenced from one sample in a study of identical twins (dated by TCRdb to the mid-2010s). Receptor libraries were prepared by 5' RACE. This sample was sequenced with an Illumina HiSeq 2000. The public reads were run again by TCRdb, first through fastp at Q25 and then through MiXCR, and only productive beta chains were kept. Each record represents a unique CDR3 protein, reported with the most common genes and DNA among its rows. Counted in this sample were 200,000 to 250,000 distinct CDR3 sequences; approximately 7% of them appeared once. 3% to 4.5% of the sample is in the top ten clones. The sample also formed part of further work on yellow fever vaccine responses in identical twins.

Sequencing was performed on memory (CD45RO+) T cells sorted from blood. The cell subset or site label of this sample denotes: CD45RO+ enriched T cells. Receptors originate from a woman aged 18-35 years in good health.

In this sample, this clonotype turned up a few times. The chain carries TRBV19 and TRBJ2-5; possible D gene TRBD1, 5 bases. Trimming pared 5 bases from V and 9 bases from J, leaving 13 bases between. CDR1 is LNHDA and CDR2 is SQIVND in the germline V gene (reference sequence). The CDR3 loop spans 12 amino acids. DNA for the CDR3: TGTGCCAGTAGTCCCAGGGATGGTTCCCAGTACTTC. This gives the protein CASSPRDGSQYF.

This clonotype was picked up many times. The gene calls are TRBV20-1 and TRBJ2-1, with 7 bases lining up with TRBD2. Germline V gene lookup returns CDR1 DFQATT and CDR2 SNEGSKA (reference sequence). This CDR3 comprises 15 residues. V shed 1 base and J 6 bases; nucleotides not matched to a gene: 9. The CDR3 sequence is CSARGAGEGINEQFF. For the CDR3, the DNA is TGCAGTGCTAGAGGGGCGGGGGAGGGTATCAATGAGCAGTTCTTC.

This clonotype has ten or more counts. As DNA, the CDR3 is TGCGCCAGCAGCTCACAAGAGACAGGGATCGGGGAGCTGTTTTTT. It translates to CASSSQETGIGELFF. The chain has TRBV5-1 and TRBJ2-2; 7 positions agree with TRBD1. Germline CDR1 is SGHRS and CDR2 is YFSETQ. Losses at the gene ends were 3 bases for V and 7 bases for J; bases not matched to a gene: 9. The CDR3 is 15 amino acids. Full variable domain (outside the CDR3, taken from reference TRBV5-1 and TRBJ2-2): KAGVTQTPRYLIKTRGQQVTLSCSPISGHRSVSWYQQTPGQGLQFLFEYFSETQRNKGNFPGRFSGRQFSNSRSEMNVSTLELGDSALYLCASSSQETGIGELFFGEGSRLTVL.

This clonotype was seen repeatedly, ten times or more. The chain combines TRBV5-1 with TRBJ1-2; D remains unclear. The CDR3 spans 12 residues. Trimming shortened V by 4 bases and J by 4 bases, and 8 bases separated the two germline ends. Germline CDR1 is SGHRS and CDR2 is YFSETQ. The chain's CDR3 is CASSQDTYGYTF. Written as DNA, the CDR3 is TGCGCCAGCAGCCAAGACACCTATGGCTACACCTTC.

The chain recombines TRBV20-1 with TRBJ2-1; 7 nucleotides match TRBD2. Germline CDR1 and CDR2: DFQATT and SNEGSKA (reference sequence). The CDR3 is made up of 18 amino acids. Trimming took 5 bases from V and 3 from J; bases not matched to a gene: 19. The CDR3 coding sequence is TGCAGTGCTGATCCGGTCGGAAGCGGGACCCCCTACTACAATGAGCAGTTCTTC. This gives the protein CSADPVGSGTPYYNEQFF.

This clonotype was counted many times. Written as DNA, the CDR3 is TGCAGTGCTACACCCGGGGGTAAAAATTCACCCCTCCACTTT. Its translation: CSATPGGKNSPLHF. V is TRBV20-1 and J is TRBJ1-6; TRBD1 is a possible D gene (5 bases). The CDR3 is 14 residues long. V was clipped by 4 bases and J by 7 bases, with 14 bases between them. The germline CDR1 and CDR2 sequences are DFQATT and SNEGSKA (reference sequence).

The V and J genes are TRBV3-1 and TRBJ2-5, with 11 bases lining up with TRBD2. The germline gives CDR1 LGHDT, CDR2 YNNKEL (reference sequence). The trim removed 0 bases at V and 3 bases at J, leaving 9 bases unmatched. The length of the CDR3 is 18 residues. The CDR3 bases are TGTGCCAGCAGCCAAGATCAAGGGACTAGCGGCGACAAAGAGACCCAGTACTTC. It encodes CASSQDQGTSGDKETQYF.

This rearrangement joins TRBV12-3 or TRBV12-4 to TRBJ2-1; no clear D gene. CDR3 length: 13 amino acids. Trimming took 5 bases from V and 3 from J, leaving 8 bases between them. The CDR3 spells CASSNADYNEQFF. In DNA form, the CDR3 reads TGTGCCAGCAGTAATGCCGACTACAATGAGCAGTTCTTC.

This clonotype was seen a few times. The chain employs TRBV7-9 and TRBJ2-7, with D unresolved. The CDR3 runs to 11 residues. Germline CDR1 is SEHNR and CDR2 is FQNEAQ (reference sequence). V was shortened by 2 bases and J by 5 bases, with 4 bases between the two germline ends. The chain's CDR3 is CASSLIHEQYF. The CDR3 DNA reads as TGTGCCAGCAGCTTAATCCACGAGCAGTACTTC.

The chain couples TRBV7-8 to TRBJ2-5; no clear D. V was trimmed by 1 base and J by 5 bases, leaving 11 bases between them. Germline CDR1 reads SGHVS; CDR2 reads FQNEAQ. The CDR3 has 14 amino acids. The CDR3: CASSLGDRWETQYF. The CDR3 DNA follows: TGTGCCAGCAGCTTAGGTGATCGGTGGGAGACCCAGTACTTC. Drawing the rest from reference TRBV7-8 and TRBJ2-5, the complete variable domain is GAGVSQSPRYKVAKRGQDVALRCDPISGHVSLFWYQQALGQGPEFLTYFQNEAQLDKSGLPSDRFFAERPEGSVSTLKIQRTQQEDSAVYLCASSLGDRWETQYFGPGTRLLVL.

This rearrangement joins TRBV2 to TRBJ2-1, with D uncertain. CDR1 is SNHLY and CDR2 is FYNNEI in the germline V gene. V lost 6 bases and J 5 bases, leaving 8 bases between the germline ends. The CDR3 sequence is 12 residues long. DNA of the CDR3: TGTGCCAGCAGGGTTATAGACAATGAGCAGTTCTTC. Amino acid sequence: CASRVIDNEQFF. The complete variable domain, with remaining parts taken from reference TRBV2 and TRBJ2-1, reads EPEVTQTPSHQVTQMGQEVILRCVPISNHLYFYWYRQILGQKVEFLVSFYNNEISEKSEIFDDQFSVERPDGSNFTLKIRSTKLEDSAMYFCASRVIDNEQFFGPGTRLTVL.

The chain uses TRBV3-1 and TRBJ2-5, with a tentative D call TRBD1 (5 bases). The ends were cut back, 0 bases at V and 2 bases at J, with 13 bases in the middle. In germline, CDR1 is LGHDT, CDR2 YNNKEL (reference sequence). This CDR3 is 16 amino acids long. Here the CDR3 DNA reads TGTGCCAGCAGCCAAGAACGTATAGGGGAACAAGAGACCCAGTACTTC. Translation gives CASSQERIGEQETQYF.

V is TRBV20-1 and J is TRBJ1-1; D uncertain. The V gene lost 0 bases and the J gene lost 1 base, with 6 bases spanning the gap. The CDR3 has 13 residues. Germline V gene lookup returns CDR1 DFQATT and CDR2 SNEGSKA (reference sequence). CDR3 residues: CSARDPGNTEAFF. CDR3 nucleotide sequence: TGCAGTGCTAGAGATCCCGGGAACACTGAAGCTTTCTTT.

In this sample, this clonotype turned up a few times. This chain connects TRBV24-1 to TRBJ2-5; 9 bases line up with TRBD2. The length of the CDR3 is 15 residues. The germline V gene encodes CDR1 KGHDR and CDR2 SFDVKD. With 9 bases clipped from V and 5 bases from J, the junction kept 12 bases outside the gene matches. The chain's CDR3 is CATSGAGGSWETQYF. CDR3 DNA sequence: TGTGCCACCTCGGGGGCGGGAGGGAGCTGGGAGACCCAGTACTTC.

This chain links TRBV5-6 with TRBJ2-1; 7 positions agree with TRBD2. After removal of 7 bases from V and 1 base from J, the junction contained 17 bases not matched to a gene. Germline assignment: CDR1 SGHDT and CDR2 YYEEEE. The CDR3 length is 18 residues. The CDR3 DNA sequence: TGTGCCAGCGGCCCCCCGTCGGGAGGACGTTTGTCCTACAATGAGCAGTTCTTC. The encoded protein is CASGPPSGGRLSYNEQFF.

This clonotype was observed a few times. The rearrangement uses TRBV24-1 and TRBJ2-5; D may match TRBD1 or TRBD2 (5 bases each). In germline, CDR1 is KGHDR, CDR2 SFDVKD. There are 12 residues in the CDR3. V was shortened by 2 bases and J by 5 bases, with 5 bases between the two germline ends. Written as DNA, the CDR3 is TGTGCCACCAGTGATTGGGGGGAGACCCAGTACTTC. Its translation: CATSDWGETQYF.

This clonotype was detected ten times or more. The V call is TRBV6-1, the J call TRBJ2-5; 10 nucleotides align to TRBD2. This CDR3 is built from 14 residues. V lost 6 bases, J lost 5 bases, and 6 bases stayed unmatched. CDR1 is MNHNS, CDR2 SASEGT, per germline. The CDR3 region is CASRRAGGEETQYF. The CDR3 nucleotides read TGTGCCAGCAGACGAGCGGGAGGGGAGGAGACCCAGTACTTC.

This clonotype was picked up many times. The V gene is TRBV12-3 or TRBV12-4, the J gene TRBJ2-1, with 10 bases aligning to TRBD2. J was trimmed by 2 bases and V by 6 bases; bases with no gene match: 16. CDR3 length: 19 amino acids. CDR3 residues: CASRGEWSGGASAYNEQFF. In nucleotides, the CDR3 is TGTGCCAGCAGGGGGGAGTGGAGCGGGGGGGCCTCCGCCTACAATGAGCAGTTCTTC.

CDR3 nucleotides: TGCGCCAGCAGTTACAGGAAGTCCACAGATACGCAGTATTTT. Its protein is CASSYRKSTDTQYF. This chain uses TRBV10-1 with TRBJ2-3, with D maybe TRBD1 (5 bases). Germline CDR1 reads WNHNN; CDR2 reads SYGVQD (reference sequence). V dropped 5 bases and J dropped 2 bases, with 11 bases sitting between them. The CDR3 is 14 residues long.

This chain joins TRBV5-1 and TRBJ2-3; perhaps TRBD2 as D (7 bases). This CDR3 has 15 residues. The V end lost 6 bases, the J end lost 4 bases, and 18 bases lay between the germline ends. Looked up from germline, CDR1 is SGHRS and CDR2 is YFSETQ. CDR3 in DNA: TGCGCCAGCACCCTGGGAGGGGGGGCGGCAGATACGCAGTATTTT. Translating it yields CASTLGGGAADTQYF. The variable domain in full, with the rest retrieved from reference TRBV5-1 and TRBJ2-3, is KAGVTQTPRYLIKTRGQQVTLSCSPISGHRSVSWYQQTPGQGLQFLFEYFSETQRNKGNFPGRFSGRQFSNSRSEMNVSTLELGDSALYLCASTLGGGAADTQYFGPGTRLTVL.

V and J are TRBV7-8 and TRBJ2-7; D not certain. The CDR3 sequence is 14 residues long. Trimming stripped 1 base from V and 5 bases from J, with 12 bases between. From germline, CDR1 is SGHVS and CDR2 FQNEAQ. As DNA, the CDR3 is TGTGCCAGCAGCTTAGATGGGGTTTTGGACGAGCAGTACGTC. Protein: CASSLDGVLDEQYV.

This chain links TRBV24-1 with TRBJ2-3; TRBD2 matches 11 bases. CDR3 size: 16 residues. Trimming removed 3 bases from V and 1 base from J; junction bases left unmatched: 2. Germline-derived CDR1 and CDR2 are KGHDR and SFDVKD. The CDR3 here is CATSDGTSGGTDTQYF. The CDR3 DNA reads as TGTGCCACCAGTGATGGGACTAGCGGAGGCACAGATACGCAGTATTTT.

This clonotype appeared a few times. The J gene is TRBJ2-7, the V gene TRBV5-1; D could derive from TRBD1 or TRBD2 (5 bases each). The CDR3 consists of 15 residues. Germline V gives CDR1 SGHRS, CDR2 YFSETQ. Trimming took off 2 bases at V and 3 bases at J, with 15 bases between the two ends. CDR3 nucleotides: TGCGCCAGCAGCTTAAATACGGGACCCGGCTACGAGCAGTACTTC. Translated, it gives CASSLNTGPGYEQYF.

The chain couples TRBV12-3 or TRBV12-4 to TRBJ1-1; D unclear. The CDR3 covers 18 residues. V was clipped by 2 bases and J by 5 bases, with 24 bases between them. Here the CDR3 reads CASSLSPWYERSGTEAFF. The CDR3 DNA reads TGTGCCAGCAGTTTATCCCCGTGGTACGAACGGTCGGGAACTGAAGCTTTCTTT.

This chain joins TRBV12-3 or TRBV12-4 and TRBJ1-2; possible D gene TRBD1, 5 bases. V was shortened by 1 base and J by 10 bases, with 13 bases between the two germline ends. This CDR3 has 13 amino acids. Written as DNA, the CDR3 is TGTGCCAGCAGTTTAGGGGGCGCTTACCTCTACACCTTC. Translation: CASSLGGAYLYTF.

This sequence joins TRBV5-1 and TRBJ1-6, with a weak D call TRBD1 (5 bases). The CDR3 is made up of 14 amino acids. The germline V gene encodes CDR1 SGHRS and CDR2 YFSETQ. The V gene lost 0 bases and the J gene lost 5 bases, with 6 bases spanning the gap. The DNA for the CDR3 is TGCGCCAGCAGCTTGGGACAGAATAATTCACCCCTCCACTTT. Protein product: CASSLGQNNSPLHF.

The V call is TRBV5-1, the J call TRBJ1-1; 7 bases match TRBD1. From germline, CDR1 is SGHRS and CDR2 YFSETQ. V gave up 6 bases and J gave up 1 base; unmatched junction bases: 9. This CDR3 region has 15 residues. CDR3 DNA: TGCGCCAGCACAGAATTGACAGGGACGAACACTGAAGCTTTCTTT. Protein product: CASTELTGTNTEAFF.

This clonotype was picked up many times. V gene TRBV12-3 or TRBV12-4 combines with J gene TRBJ2-5, with 7 bases identical to TRBD2. V shed 6 bases and J 0 bases; nucleotides not matched to a gene: 10. The CDR3 spans 16 residues. The CDR3, as DNA: TGTGCCAGCAGCCCAGGTCGCGGGAGACACCAAGAGACCCAGTACTTC. Protein product: CASSPGRGRHQETQYF.

In its sample, this clonotype was seen many times. The V and J genes are TRBV5-1 and TRBJ2-7; a weak D match, TRBD1 (6 bases). V lost 7 bases to trimming and J lost 0 bases, with 14 bases between them. This CDR3 region has 14 residues. The germline V gene encodes CDR1 SGHRS and CDR2 YFSETQ. CDR3 protein: CASHARGHSYEQYF. The CDR3 region has the DNA TGCGCCAGCCACGCCAGGGGACACTCCTACGAGCAGTACTTC.

The sample holds a few counts of this clonotype. V usage is TRBV20-1 and J usage is TRBJ1-2, with D possibly TRBD1 on 5 matching bases. The CDR3 has 12 amino acids. CDR1 is DFQATT and CDR2 is SNEGSKA in the germline V gene (reference sequence). V shed 5 bases and J shed 7 bases, with 14 bases lying between them. The CDR3 spells CSARRGAGGYTF. CDR3 in DNA: TGCAGTGCTCGGAGAGGGGCTGGTGGCTACACCTTC.